One and the same sample provided the 18 T cell receptor beta chains below, sequenced in a study of a mutant IDH1 vaccine in newly diagnosed glioma (dated by TCRdb to the early 2020s). Per the publication, the time point label means: week 23, last vaccination. Every vaccine dose consisted of 300 ug of a 20-mer mutant IDH1 peptide in Montanide, administered subcutaneously together with topical imiquimod. Library method: the immunoSEQ multiplex PCR assay. TCRdb re-hosts the immuneACCESS table, in-frame sequences only. Its copies lack some clones; in the studies checked, an unresolved V gene accounts for under half of them, and the cause for the rest is not known. Counted in this sample were some 60,000 clones; around 87% of them appeared once. Clones ranked in the top ten supply more than 1.1% of the sample. The antigens these receptors bind are not known. The specimen was PBMCs, collected from a glioma patient whose treatment included an IDH1 peptide vaccine. These receptors were taken from a middle-aged man with glioma.

This rearrangement joins TRBV9 to TRBJ1-2; 7 bases are shared with TRBD1. The CDR3 has 14 amino acids. V gave up 4 bases and J gave up 0 bases; unmatched junction bases: 3. Germline assignment: CDR1 SGDLS and CDR2 YYNGEE. CDR3 in DNA: TGTGCCAGCAGCTCGACAGGGCCTAACTATGGCTACACCTTC. This encodes CASSSTGPNYGYTF.

J is TRBJ2-7 and V is TRBV29-1; D is uncertain. CDR1 is SQVTM, CDR2 ANQGSEA, per germline. V was cut by 0 bases and J by 6 bases, with 12 bases left in between. CDR3 length: 13 residues. This CDR3 is CSVEEGLGSEQYF. The CDR3 DNA follows: TGCAGCGTTGAAGAGGGTTTAGGCAGCGAGCAGTACTTC.

The rearrangement joins TRBV6-5 to TRBJ1-2; maybe TRBD1 (6 bases). The germline gives CDR1 MNHEY, CDR2 SVGAGI. Trimming removed 5 bases from V and 1 base from J, with 8 bases in between. CDR3 length equals 13 residues. In nucleotides, the CDR3 is TGTGCCAGCAGTAAGGACAGTAACTATGGCTACACCTTC. Its protein is CASSKDSNYGYTF.

This chain connects TRBV5-1 to TRBJ2-7; 8 nucleotides agree with TRBD1. The germline gives CDR1 SGHRS, CDR2 YFSETQ. Unmatched junction bases numbered 1, after V lost 0 bases and J lost 2 bases. The CDR3 covers 14 residues. The CDR3 nucleotides read TGCGCCAGCAGCTTGGGGACAGGGACCTACGAGCAGTACTTC. Its protein product is CASSLGTGTYEQYF.

The rearrangement links TRBV14 to TRBJ2-2, with 7 bases lining up with TRBD1. CDR1 SGHDN and CDR2 FVKESK come from the germline V gene. V shed 4 bases and J 3 bases; nucleotides not matched to a gene: 2. This CDR3 comprises 14 residues. The CDR3 DNA is TGTGCCAGCAGCCGGGACAGATACACCGGGGAGCTGTTTTTT. Protein: CASSRDRYTGELFF. The full variable domain, its missing parts supplied by reference TRBV14 and TRBJ2-2, is EAGVTQFPSHSVIEKGQTVTLRCDPISGHDNLYWYRRVMGKEIKFLLHFVKESKQDESGMPNNRFLAERTGGTYSTLKVQPAELEDSGVYFCASSRDRYTGELFFGEGSRLTVL.

This clone was seen only a few times. The chain is built from TRBV19 and TRBJ1-5; possible D gene TRBD1, 5 bases. V lost 1 base and J 3 bases, leaving 10 bases between the germline ends. The germline V gene encodes CDR1 LNHDA and CDR2 SQIVND (reference sequence). This CDR3 has 15 amino acids. The DNA for the CDR3 is TGTGCCAGTAGTATAGTGGGGGTATCCAATCAGCCCCAGCATTTT. As protein: CASSIVGVSNQPQHF. The full variable domain, with the rest looked up from reference TRBV19 and TRBJ1-5, is DGGITQSPKYLFRKEGQNVTLSCEQNLNHDAMYWYRQDPGQGLRLIYYSQIVNDFQKGDIAEGYSVSREKKESFPLTVTSAQKNPTAFYLCASSIVGVSNQPQHFGDGTRLSIL.

This chain connects TRBV12-5 to TRBJ2-2; tentatively, D is TRBD2 (5 bases). The CDR3 has 16 amino acids. The V end lost 1 base, the J end lost 4 bases, and 13 bases lay between the germline ends. Germline loops: CDR1 LGHNT, CDR2 FRNRAP. The CDR3 protein is CASGLGRGRGTGELFF. DNA for the CDR3: TGTGCTAGTGGTTTGGGTCGGGGTCGAGGCACCGGGGAGCTGTTTTTT.

The CDR3 protein is CASSAGTGGGNTIYF. Here the CDR3 DNA reads TGTGCCAGCAGCGCCGGGACAGGGGGTGGAAACACCATATATTTT. This rearrangement joins TRBV11-1 to TRBJ1-3, with TRBD1 matching 11 bases. The V and J ends lost 5 bases and 3 bases, in that order; junction bases with no gene match: 3. This CDR3 spans 15 amino acids. CDR1 and CDR2 (germline): SGHAT, FQDESV (reference sequence). Full variable domain (missing parts from reference TRBV11-1 and TRBJ1-3): EAEVAQSPRYKITEKSQAVAFWCDPISGHATLYWYRQILGQGPELLVQFQDESVVDDSQLPKDRFSAERLKGVDSTLKIQPAELGDSAMYLCASSAGTGGGNTIYFGEGSWLTVV.

This chain uses TRBV9 with TRBJ2-1, with D unresolved. The CDR3 is 12 amino acids. Germline V gene data show CDR1 as SGDLS and CDR2 as YYNGEE. V lost 0 bases to trimming and J lost 6 bases, with 4 bases between them. This chain's CDR3 is CASSVAPNEQFF. In nucleotides, the CDR3 is TGTGCCAGCAGCGTAGCTCCCAATGAGCAGTTCTTC.

The chain employs TRBV4-2 and TRBJ2-7; no definite D call. CDR3 length: 16 residues. The germline V gene has CDR1 LGHNA and CDR2 YNFKEQ. Trimming cost V 0 bases and J 5 bases, with 17 bases left between them. The DNA of the CDR3 is TGTGCCAGCAGCCAAGAGTTGCAGCCCCCAAGGCACGAGCAGTACTTC. Translated, it gives CASSQELQPPRHEQYF.

This clone has just one count. The V call is TRBV7-9, the J call TRBJ2-1; D unresolved. The CDR3 loop spans 13 amino acids. Germline V gene sequence: CDR1 SEHNR, CDR2 FQNEAQ (reference sequence). Deletions cut 3 bases from V and 4 bases from J, with 7 bases between. CDR3 in DNA: TGTGCCAGCAGCTTTGGCACGTACAATGAGCAGTTCTTC. Translation: CASSFGTYNEQFF.

This sequence joins TRBV15 and TRBJ2-3; the D is unclear. Germline values: CDR1 LNHNV, CDR2 YYDKDF (reference sequence). CDR3 length: 11 amino acids. Trimming removed 0 bases from V and 12 bases from J, with 7 bases in between. DNA of the CDR3: TGTGCCACCAGCAGAGATGGGCCTCAGTATTTT. It translates to CATSRDGPQYF. The whole variable domain, filled in from reference TRBV15 and TRBJ2-3, reads DAMVIQNPRYQVTQFGKPVTLSCSQTLNHNVMYWYQQKSSQAPKLLFHYYDKDFNNEADTPDNFQSRRPNTSFCFLDIRSPGLGDTAMYLCATSRDGPQYFGPGTRLTVL.

The chain combines TRBV7-2 with TRBJ2-5; 9 nucleotides agree with TRBD2. With the DNA end fitting TRBJ2-7 better, the J assignment may be wrong. The CDR3 runs to 16 residues. From germline, CDR1 is SGHTA and CDR2 FQGNSA. The CDR3 region is CASSTMAGGSPYEQYF. CDR3 nucleotides: TGTGCCAGCAGCACCATGGCGGGAGGGTCGCCCTACGAGCAGTACTTC.

The chain uses TRBV10-3 and TRBJ1-1, with 10 bases matching TRBD1. The CDR3 runs to 16 residues. Germline V gene sequence: CDR1 ENHRY, CDR2 SYGVKD. The junction had 10 bases not matched to a gene; V was cut back by 6 bases and J by 3 bases. The CDR3 here is CAIRAETGGEDTEAFF. The CDR3, as DNA: TGTGCCATCAGGGCGGAGACAGGGGGCGAGGACACTGAAGCTTTCTTT.

The V and J genes are TRBV29-1 and TRBJ1-1, with 9 nucleotides matching TRBD1. Losses at the gene ends were 7 bases for V and 7 bases for J; bases not matched to a gene: 7. The germline CDR1 and CDR2 sequences are SQVTM and ANQGSEA. CDR3 length equals 12 residues. This chain's CDR3 is CSGRQGEIEAFF. The CDR3 nucleotides are TGCAGCGGTCGACAGGGGGAGATTGAAGCTTTCTTT.

This rearrangement joins TRBV14 to TRBJ2-1; D not resolved. V dropped 1 base and J dropped 10 bases, with 23 bases sitting between them. The CDR3 consists of 17 residues. The germline V gene has CDR1 SGHDN and CDR2 FVKESK. The CDR3 nucleotides are TGTGCCAGCAGCCAAGGTCAGGTCCTAATACTGAAGGGAGAGCAGTTCTTC. It yields the protein CASSQGQVLILKGEQFF.

V usage is TRBV7-9 and J usage is TRBJ1-1; 8 bases map to TRBD1. Germline CDR1 SEHNR, CDR2 FQNEAQ (reference sequence). The V segment lost 4 bases and the J segment 4 bases; nucleotides outside the gene matches: 5. This CDR3 comprises 14 residues. CDR3 DNA sequence: TGTGCCAGCAGCTCCCGGGACAGGACCACTGAAGCTTTCTTT. This gives the protein CASSSRDRTTEAFF.

The chain has TRBV9 and TRBJ1-1; 9 nucleotides agree with TRBD1. Germline loops: CDR1 SGDLS, CDR2 YYNGEE. This CDR3 contains 14 residues. The V gene end was trimmed by 4 bases and the J gene end by 7 bases; junction bases not matched to a gene: 8. In nucleotides, the CDR3 is TGTGCCAGCAGCCCTCGGACAGGGGCGAGTGAAGCTTTCTTT. Amino acid sequence: CASSPRTGASEAFF.